Each of the 27 T cell receptor beta chains below was sequenced from the same sample in a study of T-cell reconstitution after alpha-beta-depleted transplantation in children. The TCRbeta library incorporated unique molecular identifiers. TCRdb reanalysed the PCR reads using MiXCR and keeps one entry per CDR3 protein. The data contain some 400,000 distinct CDR3 sequences, approximately 20% of them singletons. The sample was PBMCs from the stem cell graft donor, taken from the stem cell graft. The origin of the receptors is a human donor who donated a stem cell graft to a child with acute myeloid leukemia.

The sample holds many counts of this clonotype. The chain joins TRBV25-1 to TRBJ2-3; D remains ambiguous. The CDR3 runs 12 residues. Trimming pared 3 bases from V and 6 bases from J, leaving 7 bases between. Germline V gene lookup returns CDR1 MGHDK and CDR2 SYGVNS. DNA of the CDR3: TGTGCCAGCAGTGACAACGGGGATACGCAGTATTTT. It codes for CASSDNGDTQYF.

This clonotype turned up a few times. This chain's CDR3 is CASSLTGGRGSPLHF. The CDR3 coding sequence is TGTGCCAGCAGTTTGACAGGAGGGAGGGGTTCACCCCTCCACTTT. The V and J genes are TRBV12-3 or TRBV12-4 and TRBJ1-6, with D tentatively TRBD1 (6 bases). This CDR3 region has 15 residues. With 3 bases removed from V and 9 bases from J, the gap between germline ends came to 15 bases.

The J gene is TRBJ1-2, the V gene TRBV12-3 or TRBV12-4, with 9 bases fitting TRBD1. CDR3 length equals 14 residues. V shed 7 bases, J shed 4 bases, and the junction held 7 bases outside the gene matches. CDR3 coding DNA: TGTGCCAGCACCAGGGACAGGGAGGCCTATGGCTACACCTTC. It is translated as CASTRDREAYGYTF.

The chain is built from TRBV12-3 or TRBV12-4 and TRBJ1-5; D ambiguous. V was cut by 0 bases and J by 5 bases, with 8 bases left in between. The CDR3 consists of 14 residues. This chain's CDR3 is CASSLAQDYQPQHF. CDR3 DNA sequence: TGTGCCAGCAGTTTAGCGCAGGATTATCAGCCCCAGCATTTT.

This clonotype was seen at least ten times. This chain uses TRBV6-5 with TRBJ1-1; 8 positions agree with TRBD1. V lost 0 bases to trimming and J lost 1 base; unmatched junction nucleotides: 4. The CDR3 runs 16 residues. CDR1 MNHEY and CDR2 SVGAGI come from the germline V gene. In DNA form, the CDR3 reads TGTGCCAGCAGTTACTCGACAGGGGTAGAGAACACTGAAGCTTTCTTT. This gives the protein CASSYSTGVENTEAFF.

There are a few counts of this clonotype. The chain joins TRBV6-6 to TRBJ1-4; D is unclear. This CDR3 region has 12 residues. V was clipped by 2 bases and J by 8 bases, with 6 bases between them. Germline V gene data show CDR1 as MNHNY and CDR2 as SVGAGI (reference sequence). The DNA of the CDR3 is TGTGCCAGCAGTTACGACGGGGAAAAACTGTTTTTT. It is translated as CASSYDGEKLFF.

The CDR3 loop is CASSLGRLDGETQYF. CDR3 in DNA: TGTGCCAGCAGCTTAGGGCGGCTCGATGGTGAGACCCAGTACTTC. The chain is built from TRBV7-8 and TRBJ2-5, with unresolved D. The germline CDR1 and CDR2 sequences are SGHVS and FQNEAQ. There are 15 residues in the CDR3. V lost 1 base, J lost 5 bases, and 14 bases lay in between. The full variable domain, in which reference TRBV7-8 and TRBJ2-5 provide the parts outside the CDR3, is GAGVSQSPRYKVAKRGQDVALRCDPISGHVSLFWYQQALGQGPEFLTYFQNEAQLDKSGLPSDRFFAERPEGSVSTLKIQRTQQEDSAVYLCASSLGRLDGETQYFGPGTRLLVL.

The genes are TRBV27 and TRBJ2-3; 15 nucleotides agree with TRBD2. After removal of 3 bases from V and 1 base from J, the junction contained 5 bases not matched to a gene. Germline V lookup: CDR1 MNHEY, CDR2 SMNVEV (reference sequence). The CDR3 runs to 18 residues. CDR3 nucleotide sequence: TGTGCCAGCAGTTTTGGGACTAGCGGGAGGCTAGGCACAGATACGCAGTATTTT. Protein sequence: CASSFGTSGRLGTDTQYF.

The gene calls are TRBV7-2 and TRBJ1-1, with D possibly being TRBD1 (6 bases). The V gene's germline CDR1 is SGHTA and CDR2 FQGNSA. V lost 2 bases, J lost 6 bases, and 13 bases lay in between. CDR3 length: 14 amino acids. Written as DNA, the CDR3 is TGTGCCAGCAGCTTAAGAACCACAGGGCCTGAAGCTTTCTTT. It specifies CASSLRTTGPEAFF.

In this sample, this clonotype turned up a few times. V is TRBV20-1 and J is TRBJ1-4; weak D call: TRBD1 (6 bases). Germline loops: CDR1 DFQATT, CDR2 SNEGSKA (reference sequence). Trimming took 4 bases from V and 8 from J, leaving 17 bases between them. The CDR3 runs to 14 residues. The CDR3 is CSAILMGQREKLFF. For the CDR3, the DNA is TGCAGTGCTATTCTTATGGGACAAAGGGAAAAACTGTTTTTT.

This clonotype was observed a handful of times. The chain couples TRBV6-2 or TRBV6-3 to TRBJ2-3; D gene unclear. The V gene's germline CDR1 is MNHEY and CDR2 SVGEGT. The CDR3 has 12 residues. V was shortened by 6 bases and J by 2 bases, with 6 bases between the two germline ends. The DNA of the CDR3 is TGTGCCAGCAGCCAAAACACAGATACGCAGTATTTT. This sequence encodes CASSQNTDTQYF.

This clonotype appeared a few times. V usage is TRBV6-2 or TRBV6-3 and J usage is TRBJ2-1, with 16 positions matching TRBD2. Germline loops: CDR1 MNHEY, CDR2 SVGEGT. Germline trimming cut 6 bases from V and 9 bases from J; bases unmatched to any gene: 5. This CDR3 contains 15 residues. This CDR3 is CASSGTSGRAAEQFF. The CDR3 nucleotides are TGTGCCAGCAGCGGGACTAGCGGGAGGGCCGCTGAGCAGTTCTTC.

This clonotype occurred many times. The V and J genes are TRBV20-1 and TRBJ1-5; D uncertain. In germline, CDR1 is DFQATT, CDR2 SNEGSKA (reference sequence). V gave up 5 bases and J gave up 9 bases, with 26 bases separating them. The CDR3 extends over 16 amino acids. The CDR3 nucleotides read TGCAGTGCTGGTTCGGAGGGTGCCGACATCACAAGGCCCCAGCATTTT. The encoded protein is CSAGSEGADITRPQHF.

The chain employs TRBV18 and TRBJ2-1; TRBD2 might be the D (5 bases). Trimming took off 3 bases at V and 3 bases at J, with 18 bases between the two ends. This CDR3 is 17 amino acids long. Per germline, CDR1 KGHSH and CDR2 LQKENI. CDR3 protein: CASSPRRERSLYNEQFF. In nucleotides, the CDR3 is TGTGCCAGCTCACCTCGGAGAGAGCGGAGCCTCTACAATGAGCAGTTCTTC.

This clonotype was seen only a few times. The chain uses TRBV20-1 and TRBJ2-7; tentative D call: TRBD1 (5 bases). The germline V gene encodes CDR1 DFQATT and CDR2 SNEGSKA (reference sequence). The V end was cut by 5 bases, the J end by 2 bases, with 10 bases between. The CDR3 length is 12 residues. CDR3 coding DNA: TGCAGTGCTCAAGACAGCCCCTACGAGCAGTACTTC. Translating gives CSAQDSPYEQYF.

This clonotype has ten or more counts. The V call is TRBV27, the J call TRBJ1-6; D gene ambiguous. Germline-derived CDR1 and CDR2 are MNHEY and SMNVEV (reference sequence). This CDR3 spans 13 amino acids. V lost 3 bases, J lost 9 bases, and 9 bases lay in between. The CDR3 sequence: CASSFMEVSPLHF. DNA for the CDR3: TGTGCCAGCAGTTTTATGGAGGTTTCACCCCTCCACTTT.

The V gene is TRBV7-6, the J gene TRBJ2-1; 7 nucleotides line up with TRBD1. CDR3 length equals 17 residues. Germline CDR1 reads SGHVS; CDR2 reads FNYEAQ. V was clipped by 2 bases and J by 3 bases; unmatched bases: 10. The CDR3 here is CASSLYPPGQIYNEQFF. The DNA of the CDR3 is TGTGCCAGCAGCTTATACCCACCGGGACAGATCTACAATGAGCAGTTCTTC.

This clonotype was seen ten or more times. The rearrangement uses TRBV25-1 and TRBJ2-5; D is undetermined. Germline V gives CDR1 MGHDK, CDR2 SYGVNS. The CDR3 loop spans 13 amino acids. V was trimmed by 4 bases and J by 2 bases, leaving 8 bases between them. CDR3 bases: TGTGCCAGCAGTGCTTTCGGGCAAGAGACCCAGTACTTC. Translated, it gives CASSAFGQETQYF.

V usage is TRBV6-2 or TRBV6-3 and J usage is TRBJ2-2; TRBD2 aligns across 9 bases. This CDR3 has 15 amino acids. Looked up from germline, CDR1 is MNHEY and CDR2 is SVGEGT. With V trimmed by 2 bases and J by 7 bases, 5 bases remained unmatched. The CDR3 sequence: CASSYGLAGVGELFF. DNA for the CDR3: TGTGCCAGCAGTTACGGATTAGCGGGAGTCGGGGAGCTGTTTTTT.

The V and J genes are TRBV20-1 and TRBJ2-7, with TRBD1 as a possible D gene (7 bases). The CDR3 consists of 13 residues. V dropped 1 base and J dropped 6 bases, with 13 bases sitting between them. CDR1 is DFQATT and CDR2 is SNEGSKA in the germline V gene (reference sequence). CDR3 sequence reads: CSARVAGGSEQYF. DNA for the CDR3: TGCAGTGCTAGAGTTGCAGGGGGGAGCGAGCAGTACTTC.

The gene calls are TRBV15 and TRBJ1-6; D remains unclear. This CDR3 is 13 amino acids long. CDR1 LNHNV and CDR2 YYDKDF come from the germline V gene (reference sequence). V was pared by 1 base and J by 8 bases, with 6 bases between. CDR3 sequence (DNA): TGTGCCACCAGCAGAGTAAACTATTCACCCCTCCACTTT. Encoded protein: CATSRVNYSPLHF. Based on the CDR3 plus reference TRBV15 and TRBJ1-6, the full variable domain is DAMVIQNPRYQVTQFGKPVTLSCSQTLNHNVMYWYQQKSSQAPKLLFHYYDKDFNNEADTPDNFQSRRPNTSFCFLDIRSPGLGDTAMYLCATSRVNYSPLHFGNGTRLTVT.

The chain carries TRBV29-1 and TRBJ2-6, with TRBD2 as a possible D gene (6 bases). Trimming removed 0 bases at V and 0 bases at J, with 15 bases between. Germline lookup yields CDR1 SQVTM and CDR2 ANQGSEA. The CDR3 consists of 18 residues. The CDR3 reads CSVEELSGVGSGANVLTF. As DNA, the CDR3 is TGCAGCGTTGAAGAATTATCGGGGGTGGGCTCTGGGGCCAACGTCCTGACTTTC.

This chain uses TRBV6-1 with TRBJ2-2; 8 bases agree with TRBD1. CDR3 size: 14 residues. In germline, CDR1 is MNHNS, CDR2 SASEGT. V trimming: 10 bases; J trimming: 4 bases; junction bases outside the gene matches: 8. In DNA form, the CDR3 reads TGTGCCACCGCAGACAGGGGAGGCACCGGGGAGCTGTTTTTT. Encoded protein: CATADRGGTGELFF.

In regard to this clonotype: A much larger clonotype is one base distant, so this may be a read error. Because it lacks the conserved phenylalanine or tryptophan at the end, this CDR3 is likely a read error. This CDR3 is CASSLGQVTYEQYC. The CDR3, as DNA: TGTGCCAGCAGCTTGGGACAGGTAACCTACGAGCAGTACTGC. J is TRBJ2-7 and V is TRBV5-4, with a weak D call TRBD1 (6 bases). CDR3 length: 14 amino acids. The germline V and J ends were trimmed by 0 bases and 2 bases, with 9 bases remaining between them. Germline V lookup: CDR1 SGHNT, CDR2 YYREEE (reference sequence).

The chain links TRBV5-1 to TRBJ1-1; a possible D gene is TRBD1 (5 bases). Trimming removed 4 bases from V and 4 bases from J, with 14 bases in between. Germline CDR1 reads SGHRS; CDR2 reads YFSETQ. This CDR3 region has 14 residues. The CDR3 DNA follows: TGCGCCAGCAGCCAGACAGCCGCCCGCACTGAAGCTTTCTTT. Protein: CASSQTAARTEAFF.

This clonotype was detected a few times. The J gene is TRBJ2-1, the V gene TRBV5-1, with 7 bases matching TRBD2. Germline V gene data show CDR1 as SGHRS and CDR2 as YFSETQ. This CDR3 contains 15 residues. V lost 0 bases to trimming and J lost 2 bases; unmatched junction nucleotides: 2. CDR3 sequence (DNA): TGCGCCAGCAGCTTGGTGGGACTACCCTACAATGAGCAGTTCTTC. This sequence encodes CASSLVGLPYNEQFF.

This rearrangement joins TRBV5-1 to TRBJ1-1; possibly TRBD1 for D (5 bases). The germline V gene encodes CDR1 SGHRS and CDR2 YFSETQ. V was cut by 0 bases and J by 4 bases, with 13 bases left in between. The CDR3 runs 15 residues. The CDR3 DNA reads as TGCGCCAGCAGCTTGGTTTTGGGGGATGGCACTGAAGCTTTCTTT. Its translation: CASSLVLGDGTEAFF.